The text below deals with one T cell receptor beta chain. No antigen is known for it. Qualities for individual bases were not recorded, and no much larger clone is one base off. Libraries were made using the immunoSEQ multiplex PCR assay. For the multiplex PCR, a mixture combining 60 forward primers for TCR Vbeta segments and 13 reverse primers for TCR Jbeta segments was used. Amplification of the CDR3 region of rearranged TCR beta genes was performed with a multiplex PCR assay on genomic DNA. On the Illumina HiSeq System, the amplified TCR beta libraries were sequenced as 87-base-pair reads. As for the authors' bioinformatics: Across the 600 to 700 repertoires, a later analysis counted roughly 77 million unique TCR beta chains, roughly 11 million of which were shared by at least two donors. A nearest-neighbor algorithm error-corrected the raw reads and collapsed the reads into unique sequences, merging closely related sequences to remove PCR and sequencing errors. To assign V, D and J gene segments, CDR3 sequences were aligned to IMGT reference sequences. Each retained sequence needed at least a six-nucleotide match to both a V gene segment and a J gene segment. A rearrangement counted as productive if the CDR3 had no stop codons and remained in frame with V and J, and every other rearrangement counted as non-productive. CDR3 was defined by IMGT convention, running from the second conserved V-encoded cysteine to the conserved J-encoded phenylalanine. In an earlier analysis of around 600 of the donors, sequences lacking an unambiguous match to a single V gene segment were excluded. In an earlier analysis of a few hundred of the donors, V segments were called functional above 56.7% productive rearrangements and were called segregating when the between-donor standard deviation exceeded 5%. A statistical classification framework was built for diagnosing cytomegalovirus status from the catalog of TCR beta chain sequences. In a later analysis, V and J genes were assigned by comparing TCR nucleotide sequences against IMGT/GENE-DB human TR gene sequences. Using the TCRdist pipeline, a later analysis assigned CDR3 sequences along with most-parsimonious VDJ recombination scenarios. In a later analysis, each TCR beta chain was defined by its CDR3 amino acid sequence together with its V-gene family, and reads without a unique V-gene family were excluded. To address suspected cross-contamination and a sequencing artifact, a later analysis removed approximately 590 highly shared, low-generation-probability nucleotide sequences. A later analysis calculated a clonal expansion index for each public chain from normalized within-repertoire ranks of inferred template counts. Generation probabilities in a later analysis came from a VDJ recombination model fitted to out-of-frame rearrangements, and those results were checked against IGoR. Hypergeometric tests were used in a later analysis to score TCR-TCR, TCR-HLA and TCR-CMV co-occurrence, with a repertoire-size bias correction applied to the TCR pairs. False discovery rates were estimated in a later analysis by permuting HLA or CMV assignments 20 times. In a later analysis, co-occurring TCRs were grouped using DBSCAN, and TCRdist sequence similarity was added for clustering within HLA-allele-positive subsets. Repertoires with fewer than 30,000 or more than 120,000 public chains were left out of co-occurrence clustering, as were a few repertoires with anomalous nucleotide sharing. The table was pulled from immuneACCESS by TCRdb, which kept in-frame rearrangements only. Such tables lose some clones; where checked, under half of the loss comes from unresolved V genes, and the rest has no known cause. V, J and clone size are those of that table, while D and trimming were read from the DNA. For this sample the table gives 150,000 or so clones, of which approximately 82% were detected only once. Less than 2% of the sample rests with the top ten.

The entry originates in a study of cytomegalovirus exposure and HLA in healthy donors (dated by TCRdb to about 2017). Regarding the research as a whole: An earlier analysis of some 600 of the donors reported about 300 Gb of sequence data and approximately 120 million unique TCR beta sequences obtained from some 170 million T cells. To study patterns of TCR occurrence, a later analysis re-analyzed previously published TCR beta repertoires from around 670 donors and added high-resolution HLA genotyping. Donor age, sex, ethnicity and CMV serostatus were collected together with the repertoire data. High-throughput TCR immunosequencing, statistical association of individual TCRs with disease status, and machine learning were combined to predict cytomegalovirus infection status. Every repertoire in the discovery cohort had been generated on one and the same sequencing platform. The study was designed to test whether signatures of past pathogen exposure could be identified by cataloging public T cell receptors. In an earlier analysis of 500 to 650 of the donors, high-throughput TCR beta sequencing was used to judge whether each TCR beta V gene segment behaved as functional or pseudogenic. The study used immunosequencing to profile the T cell repertoires of approximately 630 subjects and linked those repertoires to cytomegalovirus serostatus. The number of typed donors differed by locus: about 629-630 for A, B, C, DRB1 and DQB1; approximately 520 for DQA1; around 610 for DPA1; and some 470 for DPB1. Besides the first cohort of hundreds of subjects, a separate validation cohort made up of 120 different subjects was used. Class I and class II HLA loci were covered by the typing at four-digit resolution. About 5 DR-DQ haplotypes were handled as single units for association and clustering, since linkage in the cohort was strong. Roughly 300 gigabases of sequencing data and 75 million to 85 million unique TCR sequences made up an early release that covered several hundred HLA-typed donors. In the later analysis, no new phenotypic data were used to find candidate immune exposures; instead, reliance was placed on TCR beta sequences and their occurrence across donors. Among about 370 genotyped donors of the cohort, an average of around 220,000 unique TCR beta nucleotide sequences was sequenced per donor, of which roughly 17% were non-productive. A later genetic analysis used genome-wide SNP genotypes for about 55% of the 666 donors, treating that subset as a discovery cohort. Of the roughly 420 genotyped donors, more than 75% were placed in the genetic ancestry cluster associated with self-reported Caucasian donors.

Beyond this particular receptor, the publication reports: The classifier was reported to diagnose cytomegalovirus status with high specificity and sensitivity in both the original cohort and the validation cohort. According to a later genetic analysis, donors in an Asian-associated ancestry cluster had fewer N-insertions in productive TCRs than the roughly 700-donor mean. In a later analysis, HLA-associated TCR beta chains were found to be more clonally expanded and to have lower generation probabilities than equally common non-associated chains. According to a later analysis, TCR association rates differed among HLA loci, with DRB1 alleles showing the most associated TCRs and HLA-C alleles showing the fewest. The sequencing pipeline was judged likely to have produced a cluster of highly shared sequence variants as a technical artifact. The authors suggested that the approach could potentially be extended to other disease states and immunological phenotypes. The study gave a list of about 150 TCR beta chains associated with cytomegalovirus. In an earlier analysis of fewer than 750 of the donors, most TCR beta V segments were observed in productive rearrangements about 87% or about 30% of the time, broadly matching IMGT annotations. Correlated functional status among segregating V segments might reflect linkage disequilibrium, but an unknown experimental factor could not be ruled out. A later genetic analysis associated a missense DCLRE1C variant with V-gene and J-gene trimming of TCR beta chains, and an independent cohort replicated the association. In a later analysis, several top co-occurrence clusters were reported to appear linked to parvovirus B19, influenza, CMV and Epstein-Barr virus. A later analysis associated about 17,000 TCR beta sequences with specific HLA alleles at a false discovery rate of 0.05. For the cohort, immune exposure information was limited to CMV serostatus. Most CMV-associated TCR beta chains appeared to be HLA-restricted in a later analysis, and the HLA associations seemed to be driven largely by CMV exposure. In vitro tests confirmed that three of the cytomegalovirus-associated TCR beta chains recognize cytomegalovirus antigens. Most TCR sequences were seen in very few donors, while some public TCRs were found in many individuals. Strong co-occurrence of HLA alleles, especially DR and DQ, made assigning TCR associations to individual alleles difficult. Roughly uniform sequencing depth across donors was assumed in presence/absence analyses, although this assumption may not hold. Because HLA typing was missing for some donors at each locus, association tests included only the typed subset. The cohort was sequenced for TCR beta chains only, and without alpha or paired-chain data the features that could be detected were limited. Because counts were too low, about 17 rarely observed V segments, including chromosome 9 orphons, were excluded from the earlier analysis of fewer than 650 of the donors. A further reported finding was that TCR beta sequences accurately predicted the HLA-A and HLA-B alleles for most subjects in the first cohort.

The cohort was made up of roughly 670 healthy bone marrow donors. All cohort members were sampled while nominally healthy, although unrecorded immune exposures were likely present. The donor tested CMV seronegative, placing the donor among the 350 to 400 seronegative members of the cohort. Every donor gave a peripheral blood sample, and the peripheral blood mononuclear cells from that sample were used for TCR beta sequencing. Genomic DNA was extracted from the blood cell samples with the Qiagen DNeasy Blood Extraction Kit. The TCR sequence derives from a male donor in good health and CMV-seronegative. The sequenced sample was PBMCs.

The CDR3 region reads CASSQSTPRTSRKETQYF. The DNA is as follows: TGCGCCAGCAGTCAATCGACTCCCCGGACTAGCAGGAAAGAGACCCAGTACTTC. Recombination connected TRBV23-1 to TRBJ2-5, and 8 junction bases match TRBD2. TRBV23-1 qualifies as an ORF whose function is uncertain. Inclusive of the bounding cysteine and phenylalanine, the CDR3 is 18 residues long. The read is trimmed to its CDR3 DNA, 54 bases read in frame from base 1. Trimmed from V: 0 bases; trimmed from J: 3 bases; junction bases lacking a gene match: 12.